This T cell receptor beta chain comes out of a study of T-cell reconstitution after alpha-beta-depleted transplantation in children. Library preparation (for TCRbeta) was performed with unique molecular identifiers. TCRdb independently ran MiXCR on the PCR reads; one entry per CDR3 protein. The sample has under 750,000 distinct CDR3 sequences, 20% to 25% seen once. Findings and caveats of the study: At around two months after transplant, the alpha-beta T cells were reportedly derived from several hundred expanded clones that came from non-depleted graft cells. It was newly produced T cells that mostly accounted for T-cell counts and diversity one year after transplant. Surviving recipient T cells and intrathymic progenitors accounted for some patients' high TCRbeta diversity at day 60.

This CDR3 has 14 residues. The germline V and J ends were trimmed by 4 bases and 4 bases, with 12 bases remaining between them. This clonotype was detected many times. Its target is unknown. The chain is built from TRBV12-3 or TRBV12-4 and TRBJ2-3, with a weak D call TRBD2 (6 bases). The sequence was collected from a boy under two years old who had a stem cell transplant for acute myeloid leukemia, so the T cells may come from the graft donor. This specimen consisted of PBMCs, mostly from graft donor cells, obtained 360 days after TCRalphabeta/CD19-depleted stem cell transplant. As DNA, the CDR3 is TGTGCCAGCAGTTCGGCGGGGTGGTCAGATACGCAGTATTTT. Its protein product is CASSSAGWSDTQYF.